The next 30 T cell receptor beta chains were all read from a single sample in a study of CD8 T cells in ankylosing spondylitis. TCRdb independently ran MiXCR on the 5' RACE reads; one entry per CDR3 protein. This sample carries about 69,000 distinct CDR3 sequences, 5.3% of them seen once, and the ten largest clones take 2% to 2.5%. Sequenced sample: blood, either unsorted or a sorted T cell fraction (not recorded which). The receptors derive from a male donor with ankylosing spondylitis or in good health (not recorded which).

This clonotype showed up many times. The chain uses TRBV4-1 and TRBJ2-7; no definite D call. The CDR3 loop spans 14 amino acids. Germline-derived CDR1 and CDR2 are MGHRA and YSYEKL. V was cut by 1 base and J by 5 bases, with 12 bases left in between. This CDR3 is CASSQVRWSDEQYF. DNA of the CDR3: TGCGCCAGCAGCCAAGTTCGGTGGTCCGACGAGCAGTACTTC.

This clonotype has ten or more counts. The chain couples TRBV4-1 to TRBJ1-1, with unresolved D. The V gene lost 1 base and the J gene lost 1 base, with 4 bases spanning the gap. Germline values: CDR1 MGHRA, CDR2 YSYEKL. The CDR3 contains 13 residues. The CDR3 reads CASSQGGNTEAFF. DNA for the CDR3: TGCGCCAGCAGCCAAGGGGGGAACACTGAAGCTTTCTTT.

The table lists this clonotype with many counts. The J gene is TRBJ1-1, the V gene TRBV18, with D possibly matching TRBD1 (5 bases). The germline V gene has CDR1 KGHSH and CDR2 LQKENI. V was shortened by 2 bases and J by 0 bases, with 10 bases between the two germline ends. The CDR3 has 15 amino acids. CDR3 sequence: CASSPDSAMNTEAFF. The CDR3 nucleotides read TGTGCCAGCTCACCAGACAGTGCCATGAACACTGAAGCTTTCTTT.

This clonotype was detected ten times or more. The V call is TRBV4-2, the J call TRBJ1-2; D unclear. V shed 0 bases and J shed 8 bases, with 10 bases lying between them. This CDR3 has 13 amino acids. The germline V gene has CDR1 LGHNA and CDR2 YNFKEQ. CDR3 in DNA: TGTGCCAGCAGCCAAGAAGACACTCGCGGCTACACCTTC. This gives the protein CASSQEDTRGYTF.

This clonotype has a count of ten or more. This chain uses TRBV6-5 with TRBJ1-1; D gene uncertain. From germline, CDR1 is MNHEY and CDR2 SVGAGI. With 6 bases removed from V and 2 bases from J, the gap between germline ends came to 7 bases. CDR3 length equals 12 residues. The CDR3 protein is CASRKLNTEAFF. The CDR3 DNA is TGTGCCAGCAGAAAACTAAACACTGAAGCTTTCTTT.

Ten or more counts support this clonotype. The chain carries TRBV4-2 and TRBJ1-4; D is unclear. CDR3 length: 13 amino acids. The germline CDR1 and CDR2 sequences are LGHNA and YNFKEQ. V was trimmed by 4 bases and J by 5 bases, leaving 8 bases between them. The CDR3 loop is CASSRRENEKLFF. CDR3 coding DNA: TGTGCCAGCAGCCGACGGGAAAATGAAAAACTGTTTTTT.

This clonotype was seen many times. This sequence joins TRBV29-1 and TRBJ2-4; 9 positions agree with TRBD1. V shed 4 bases and J 3 bases; nucleotides not matched to a gene: 13. CDR3 length equals 17 residues. Per germline, CDR1 SQVTM and CDR2 ANQGSEA. This chain's CDR3 is CSVGGTGSGIGKNIQYF. The DNA of the CDR3 is TGCAGCGTTGGCGGGACAGGGTCGGGGATAGGCAAAAACATTCAGTACTTC.

The table lists this clonotype with many counts. The J gene is TRBJ1-2, the V gene TRBV20-1; D unresolved. This CDR3 has 12 residues. CDR1 and CDR2 (germline): DFQATT, SNEGSKA (reference sequence). The ends were cut back, 6 bases at V and 8 bases at J, with 16 bases in the middle. The CDR3 reads CSAEPQLGGYTF. CDR3 bases: TGCAGTGCGGAGCCCCAGTTGGGGGGCTACACCTTC.

This clonotype was detected many times. The chain combines TRBV10-3 with TRBJ1-2, with TRBD1 identical over 8 bases. The CDR3 consists of 15 residues. V trimming: 5 bases; J trimming: 5 bases; junction bases outside the gene matches: 10. Germline values: CDR1 ENHRY, CDR2 SYGVKD. CDR3 nucleotide sequence: TGTGCCATCAGTCACTTCAATGACAGGGGTTATGGCTACACCTTC. Translated, it gives CAISHFNDRGYGYTF.

Here the CDR3 DNA reads TGTGCCAGCAGCTTAGGTCAGGGGTACCAAGAGACCCAGTACTTC. Translated, it gives CASSLGQGYQETQYF. V usage is TRBV7-2 and J usage is TRBJ2-5; possible D gene TRBD1, 6 bases. The CDR3 extends over 15 amino acids. Germline V lookup: CDR1 SGHTA, CDR2 FQGNSA. Trimming took 1 base from V and 0 from J, leaving 9 bases between them. The variable domain in full, with the rest retrieved from reference TRBV7-2 and TRBJ2-5, is GAGVSQSPSNKVTEKGKDVELRCDPISGHTALYWYRQSLGQGLEFLIYFQGNSAPDKSGLPSDRFSAERTGGSVSTLTIQRTQQEDSAVYLCASSLGQGYQETQYFGPGTRLLVL.

There are many counts of this clonotype. V is TRBV2 and J is TRBJ2-3; possibly TRBD2 for D (6 bases). V was clipped by 3 bases and J by 4 bases, with 11 bases between them. CDR3 length: 14 residues. The germline gives CDR1 SNHLY, CDR2 FYNNEI. The DNA for the CDR3 is TGTGCCAGCAGTGATGGGGGAGGTCCAGATACGCAGTATTTT. This encodes CASSDGGGPDTQYF.

There are many counts of this clonotype. The chain recombines TRBV10-3 with TRBJ1-1; 7 positions agree with TRBD1. Germline V gene lookup returns CDR1 ENHRY and CDR2 SYGVKD. The V gene end was trimmed by 4 bases and the J gene end by 5 bases; junction bases not matched to a gene: 4. The CDR3 spans 13 residues. DNA of the CDR3: TGTGCCATCAGTGTTTCAGGGGGGACTGAAGCTTTCTTT. Encoded protein: CAISVSGGTEAFF.

This clonotype was observed many times. The chain uses TRBV7-3 and TRBJ1-3; D ambiguous. There are 11 residues in the CDR3. Between the trimmed V and J ends, which lost 6 bases and 2 bases, there was a span of 2 bases. Germline CDR1 SGHTA, CDR2 FQGTGA. As DNA, the CDR3 is TGTGCCAGCAGTGCTGGAAACACCATATATTTT. As protein: CASSAGNTIYF.

This clonotype was detected ten times or more. V usage is TRBV20-1 and J usage is TRBJ2-7; TRBD1 aligns across 8 bases. CDR1 is DFQATT, CDR2 SNEGSKA, per germline (reference sequence). The V segment lost 5 bases and the J segment 3 bases; nucleotides outside the gene matches: 9. The CDR3 runs 14 residues. For the CDR3, the DNA is TGCAGTGCTTCGTCTCCCGGACAGGGCTACGAGCAGTACTTC. Translating gives CSASSPGQGYEQYF.

The sample holds many counts of this clonotype. The V and J genes are TRBV29-1 and TRBJ2-1, with D possibly matching TRBD2 (6 bases). Trimming pared 0 bases from V and 9 bases from J, leaving 21 bases between. The V gene's germline CDR1 is SQVTM and CDR2 ANQGSEA. The CDR3 has 16 residues. CDR3 sequence reads: CSVEEFGGRPRGEQFF. CDR3 bases: TGCAGCGTTGAAGAATTTGGCGGCAGGCCGCGGGGTGAGCAGTTCTTC.

The table lists this clonotype with many counts. The J gene is TRBJ1-1, the V gene TRBV5-6; no clear D. The V gene's germline CDR1 is SGHDT and CDR2 YYEEEE. The CDR3 spans 14 residues. With 4 bases removed from V and 0 bases from J, the gap between germline ends came to 10 bases. The CDR3 coding sequence is TGTGCCAGCAGCACCTCTGAAGTGAACACTGAAGCTTTCTTT. This gives the protein CASSTSEVNTEAFF.

The table lists this clonotype with many counts. Written as DNA, the CDR3 is TGTGCCAGCACTCTATTCCACGGCACCGGGGAGCTGTTTTTT. It is translated as CASTLFHGTGELFF. The chain uses TRBV28 and TRBJ2-2; D is uncertain. The germline V gene encodes CDR1 MDHEN and CDR2 SYDVKM. The CDR3 runs 14 residues. The V and J ends lost 7 bases and 4 bases respectively, with 13 bases between them.

This clonotype was seen ten or more times. The chain employs TRBV2 and TRBJ2-3; D is ambiguous. The CDR3 has 12 residues. CDR1 and CDR2 (germline): SNHLY, FYNNEI. V gave up 8 bases and J gave up 4 bases, with 10 bases separating them. Here the CDR3 reads CASGLRADTQYF. The CDR3 DNA sequence: TGTGCCAGCGGCTTACGCGCAGATACGCAGTATTTT.

In this sample, this clonotype turned up many times. The V gene is TRBV5-1, the J gene TRBJ2-3, with TRBD1 matching over 10 bases. Looked up from germline, CDR1 is SGHRS and CDR2 is YFSETQ. V lost 4 bases to trimming and J lost 5 bases; unmatched junction nucleotides: 4. The CDR3 extends over 14 amino acids. The chain's CDR3 is CASSPGTGEDTQYF. CDR3 coding DNA: TGCGCCAGCAGCCCCGGGACAGGGGAAGATACGCAGTATTTT.

This clonotype was observed at least ten times. The chain uses TRBV10-3 and TRBJ2-6, with a tentative D call TRBD1 (6 bases). The CDR3 sequence is 18 residues long. Trimming shortened V by 2 bases and J by 1 base, and 15 bases separated the two germline ends. The germline V gene has CDR1 ENHRY and CDR2 SYGVKD. In DNA form, the CDR3 reads TGTGCCATCAGTGAGCCTGGGGGCTCGTATTCTGGGGCCAACGTCCTGACTTTC. Amino acids: CAISEPGGSYSGANVLTF.

This clonotype was seen ten or more times. The rearrangement uses TRBV7-3 and TRBJ1-1; the D is unclear. V lost 5 bases, J lost 3 bases, and 16 bases lay in between. The germline gives CDR1 SGHTA, CDR2 FQGTGA. The length of the CDR3 is 15 residues. The CDR3 DNA follows: TGTGCCAGCAGCCCAACGTACGGCAGAGACACTGAAGCTTTCTTT. Amino acids: CASSPTYGRDTEAFF. Combining the CDR3 with reference TRBV7-3 and TRBJ1-1 gives the whole variable domain GAGVSQTPSNKVTEKGKYVELRCDPISGHTALYWYRQSLGQGPEFLIYFQGTGAADDSGLPNDRFFAVRPEGSVSTLKIQRTERGDSAVYLCASSPTYGRDTEAFFGQGTRLTVV.

This clonotype has a count of ten or more. As DNA, the CDR3 is TGTGCCAGCAGCCAACGTGGTGGGACCCAAGAGACCCAGTACTTC. This codes for CASSQRGGTQETQYF. V and J are TRBV3-1 and TRBJ2-5; the D gene could be TRBD1 or TRBD2 (5 bases each). Trimming pared 2 bases from V and 1 base from J, leaving 11 bases between. This CDR3 spans 15 amino acids. Germline CDR1 and CDR2: LGHDT and YNNKEL (reference sequence).

The chain links TRBV30 to TRBJ2-2; unclear D gene. Trimming took 5 bases from V and 4 from J, leaving 11 bases between them. Germline V lookup: CDR1 GTSNPN, CDR2 SVGIG (reference sequence). The CDR3 covers 13 residues. The DNA for the CDR3 is TGTGCCTGGGGGGTTCGGCGCACCGGGGAGCTGTTTTTT. Residues: CAWGVRRTGELFF.

This clonotype was recorded at least ten times. The chain couples TRBV5-1 to TRBJ2-7; 10 bases match TRBD1. Germline-derived CDR1 and CDR2 are SGHRS and YFSETQ. Germline trimming cut 1 base from V and 7 bases from J; bases unmatched to any gene: 8. The CDR3 runs 15 residues. The CDR3 nucleotides read TGCGCCAGCAGCTTGTCCGGGACAGGGGAACGAGAGCAGTACTTC. Its protein product is CASSLSGTGEREQYF.

In its sample, this clonotype was seen many times. The chain combines TRBV24-1 with TRBJ2-3; 12 nucleotides line up with TRBD2. V lost 0 bases to trimming and J lost 6 bases; unmatched junction nucleotides: 15. The CDR3 extends over 20 amino acids. Per the germline V gene, CDR1 is KGHDR and CDR2 is SFDVKD. The CDR3 nucleotides are TGTGCCACCAGTGATTTGCAGGGGTCGTGGACTAGCGGGACTCGCGATACGCAGTATTTT. As protein: CATSDLQGSWTSGTRDTQYF.

This clonotype was picked up many times. The chain couples TRBV3-1 to TRBJ2-7; no clear D. Trimming removed 6 bases from V and 1 base from J, with 7 bases in between. The V gene's germline CDR1 is LGHDT and CDR2 YNNKEL (reference sequence). CDR3 length: 12 amino acids. The chain's CDR3 is CASSSNSYEQYF. CDR3 sequence (DNA): TGTGCCAGCAGTTCAAATTCCTACGAGCAGTACTTC.

This clonotype was seen many times. The genes are TRBV5-1 and TRBJ1-1; 8 nucleotides match TRBD1. V was clipped by 1 base and J by 3 bases; unmatched bases: 2. CDR3 length equals 14 residues. From germline, CDR1 is SGHRS and CDR2 YFSETQ. CDR3 DNA: TGCGCCAGCAGCTTGACAGGGGGACACACTGAAGCTTTCTTT. It encodes CASSLTGGHTEAFF.

A few counts support this clonotype. J is TRBJ2-1 and V is TRBV4-2; 9 bases line up with TRBD2. J gave up 5 bases and V 4 bases, and 6 bases lay outside the gene matches. The V gene's germline CDR1 is LGHNA and CDR2 YNFKEQ. The CDR3 sequence is 15 residues long. In DNA form, the CDR3 reads TGTGCCAGCAGCCTAAGACTAGCGGCGGACAATGAGCAGTTCTTC. This encodes CASSLRLAADNEQFF.

This clonotype has a count of ten or more. CDR3 in DNA: TGTGCCAGCAGTTTGGGTAGTCGGCCCCCCTACAATGAGCAGTTCTTC. Protein product: CASSLGSRPPYNEQFF. This chain connects TRBV6-5 to TRBJ2-1; D ambiguous. The CDR3 loop spans 16 amino acids. The germline gives CDR1 MNHEY, CDR2 SVGAGI. Deletions cut 4 bases from V and 2 bases from J, with 15 bases between.

This clonotype occurred many times. V is TRBV3-1 and J is TRBJ1-3; D may be TRBD1 (6 bases). V shed 4 bases and J shed 3 bases, with 16 bases lying between them. This CDR3 has 16 amino acids. CDR1 is LGHDT, CDR2 YNNKEL, per germline (reference sequence). The CDR3 protein is CASSRRGAIVGNTIYF. The CDR3 nucleotides read TGTGCCAGCAGCCGCCGGGGGGCAATTGTTGGAAACACCATATATTTT.